The source of this TCR beta chain is a study of shared clonotypes between healthy human individuals. Each donor was a Caucasian adult residing in Nashville, Tennessee. To note about this clone: Its antigen is not known.

Findings and limits, study-wide: Unshared clonotypes carried lower generation probabilities than those common to all four donors.

Researchers ran the assay at a deep level. Measured with immunoSEQ multiplex PCR; TCRdb has only the in-frame clones, and not every one. The data contain millions of clones, 90% to 95% of them singletons. The CDR3 covers 15 residues. Trimming removed 2 bases from V and 3 bases from J; junction bases left unmatched: 4. Per the germline V gene, CDR1 is MNHEY and CDR2 is SVGAGI. The clonotype originates from a young man in good health. Some clones in this sample may be carry-over from other donors' samples. The sequenced material came from naive CD4+ T cells from PBMCs. Subset here: CD45RA+ positively selected. The chain links TRBV6-5 to TRBJ2-7, with 10 positions matching TRBD2. CDR3 protein: CASSYEGLAHYEQYF. CDR3 DNA sequence: TGTGCCAGCAGTTACGAGGGACTAGCGCACTACGAGCAGTACTTC.